The 32 T cell receptor beta chains below all came from one sample that was sequenced in a study of blood T cell repertoires in COVID-19. The table came from immunoSEQ multiplex PCR; TCRdb's copy has only in-frame clones and leaves some out. Found here are about 150,000 clones, about four fifths of them singletons; the top ten hold about 0.58%. Sequencing used peripheral blood. Every receptor here comes from a man aged 55-75 years with acute or convalescent COVID-19.

The V and J genes are TRBV19 and TRBJ2-2; possible D gene TRBD2, 5 bases. This CDR3 has 15 residues. Germline V gene lookup returns CDR1 LNHDA and CDR2 SQIVND (reference sequence). V lost 8 bases, J lost 1 base, and 14 bases lay in between. Here the CDR3 reads CASAPGRENTGELFF. In DNA, the CDR3 is TGTGCCAGTGCCCCCGGACGGGAGAACACCGGGGAGCTGTTTTTT.

This clone was seen once. The rearrangement links TRBV30 to TRBJ2-7, with 12 bases matching TRBD2. Unmatched junction bases numbered 10, after V lost 8 bases and J lost 5 bases. Per germline, CDR1 GTSNPN and CDR2 SVGIG (reference sequence). This CDR3 spans 14 amino acids. The CDR3 protein is CAVTSGRNPNEQYF. Written as DNA, the CDR3 is TGTGCCGTAACTAGCGGGAGGAACCCCAACGAGCAGTACTTC. The complete variable domain, with remaining parts taken from reference TRBV30 and TRBJ2-7, reads SQTIHQWPATLVQPVGSPLSLECTVEGTSNPNLYWYRQAAGRGLQLLFYSVGIGQISSEVPQNLSASRPQDRQFILSSKKLLLSDSGFYLCAVTSGRNPNEQYFGPGTRLTVT.

This sequence joins TRBV5-1 and TRBJ2-3; weak D call: TRBD2 (5 bases). Germline CDR1 reads SGHRS; CDR2 reads YFSETQ. V dropped 2 bases and J dropped 0 bases, with 10 bases sitting between them. The CDR3 totals 15 residues. In DNA, the CDR3 is TGCGCCAGCAGCTTCGGCGGGCCGAGCACAGATACGCAGTATTTT. Its protein product is CASSFGGPSTDTQYF. Based on the CDR3 plus reference TRBV5-1 and TRBJ2-3, the full variable domain is KAGVTQTPRYLIKTRGQQVTLSCSPISGHRSVSWYQQTPGQGLQFLFEYFSETQRNKGNFPGRFSGRQFSNSRSEMNVSTLELGDSALYLCASSFGGPSTDTQYFGPGTRLTVL.

The chain carries TRBV10-3 and TRBJ1-1; perhaps TRBD1 as D (6 bases). Per germline, CDR1 ENHRY and CDR2 SYGVKD. The length of the CDR3 is 12 residues. The V end was cut by 10 bases, the J end by 2 bases, with 11 bases between. The CDR3 nucleotides are TGTGCCACCATGACAGGCAACACTGAAGCTTTCTTT. It is translated as CATMTGNTEAFF.

This chain joins TRBV7-2 and TRBJ2-5; 9 bases map to TRBD1. This CDR3 has 17 amino acids. V trimming: 5 bases; J trimming: 5 bases; junction bases outside the gene matches: 15. Germline V gene sequence: CDR1 SGHTA, CDR2 FQGNSA. The CDR3 DNA reads as TGTGCCAGCAGCCCACTTCAGAGTACAGGGGGCAGGGAGACCCAGTACTTC. It translates to CASSPLQSTGGRETQYF.

The rearrangement uses TRBV5-5 and TRBJ2-7, with 8 bases identical to TRBD2. This CDR3 spans 15 amino acids. V was clipped by 4 bases and J by 7 bases; unmatched bases: 13. CDR1 is SGHKS and CDR2 is YYEKEE in the germline V gene (reference sequence). CDR3 sequence reads: CASSPQGGRIEEQYF. CDR3 in DNA: TGTGCCAGCAGCCCACAGGGCGGGAGGATCGAGGAGCAGTACTTC. Full variable domain (missing parts from reference TRBV5-5 and TRBJ2-7): DAGVTQSPTHLIKTRGQQVTLRCSPISGHKSVSWYQQVLGQGPQFIFQYYEKEERGRGNFPDRFSARQFPNYSSELNVNALLLGDSALYLCASSPQGGRIEEQYFGPGTRLTVT.

A single count supports this clone. The rearrangement joins TRBV5-1 to TRBJ1-2; weak D call: TRBD1 (6 bases). The CDR3 extends over 16 amino acids. Looked up from germline, CDR1 is SGHRS and CDR2 is YFSETQ. V was cut by 0 bases and J by 4 bases, with 16 bases left in between. The CDR3 loop reads CASSLGGQTNIYGYTF. The CDR3 DNA follows: TGCGCCAGCAGCTTGGGCGGACAGACCAACATCTATGGCTACACCTTC.

CDR3 in amino acids: CATSAEGTGRTDTQYF. CDR3 bases: TGTGCCACCAGCGCCGAAGGGACAGGTAGAACAGATACGCAGTATTTT. The chain links TRBV15 to TRBJ2-3, with TRBD1 matching over 8 bases. V dropped 5 bases and J dropped 3; count of bases not matched to a gene: 10. This CDR3 comprises 16 residues. The V gene's germline CDR1 is LNHNV and CDR2 YYDKDF (reference sequence).

The chain employs TRBV18 and TRBJ1-1; the match to TRBD1 covers 7 bases. There are 14 residues in the CDR3. V was pared by 2 bases and J by 4 bases, with 4 bases of the junction left unmatched. The germline V gene encodes CDR1 KGHSH and CDR2 LQKENI. The CDR3 nucleotides read TGTGCCAGCTCACCATCCCAGGGGGTCACTGAAGCTTTCTTT. Its translation: CASSPSQGVTEAFF.

DNA for the CDR3: TGTGCCAGCAGCTCGACAGGGTTTGGCTACACCTTC. Its translation: CASSSTGFGYTF. This chain uses TRBV11-2 with TRBJ1-2; TRBD1 matches at 7 bases. The CDR3 consists of 12 residues. Germline V gene sequence: CDR1 SGHAT, CDR2 FQNNGV. With V trimmed by 4 bases and J by 7 bases, 3 bases remained unmatched.

The chain combines TRBV6-5 with TRBJ1-3; the D is unclear. Trimming shortened V by 5 bases and J by 2 bases, and 13 bases separated the two germline ends. Germline CDR1 is MNHEY and CDR2 is SVGAGI. This CDR3 is built from 15 residues. DNA for the CDR3: TGTGCCAGCAGTCGTACGGGTTCGCCTGGAAACACCATATATTTT. Translated: CASSRTGSPGNTIYF.

The chain carries TRBV2 and TRBJ1-5; 8 positions match TRBD1. After removal of 6 bases from V and 0 bases from J, the junction contained 7 bases not matched to a gene. Germline V lookup: CDR1 SNHLY, CDR2 FYNNEI. The CDR3 sequence is 16 residues long. CDR3 amino acids: CASRYGQGYSNQPQHF. CDR3 coding DNA: TGTGCCAGCAGATATGGACAGGGATATAGCAATCAGCCCCAGCATTTT.

This clone was seen only a few times. Other DNA sequences from this sample encode an identical CDR3 as well. This CDR3 is CASSYSRTGGGYGYTF. The CDR3, as DNA: TGTGCCAGCAGTTACTCGAGGACAGGGGGCGGATATGGCTACACCTTC. V and J are TRBV6-5 and TRBJ1-2, with 11 bases fitting TRBD1. CDR3 length: 16 residues. V gave up 0 bases and J gave up 5 bases; unmatched junction bases: 5. Germline CDR1 reads MNHEY; CDR2 reads SVGAGI.

This clone was observed once. The rearrangement joins TRBV20-1 to TRBJ2-3; possible D gene TRBD2, 7 bases. CDR3 length equals 14 residues. CDR1 is DFQATT, CDR2 SNEGSKA, per germline (reference sequence). V lost 3 bases to trimming and J lost 5 bases, with 15 bases between them. CDR3 nucleotides: TGCAGTGCTAGTAGGGGGGGGGCAGGAGATACGCAGTATTTT. Its translation is CSASRGGAGDTQYF.

The chain carries TRBV24-1 and TRBJ1-1; 8 bases fit TRBD1. Germline V gene sequence: CDR1 KGHDR, CDR2 SFDVKD. This CDR3 is built from 13 residues. V dropped 6 bases and J dropped 3; count of bases not matched to a gene: 2. The CDR3: CATSRTGHTEAFF. The CDR3 DNA reads TGTGCCACCAGTAGGACAGGGCACACTGAAGCTTTCTTT.

J is TRBJ2-7 and V is TRBV19; D call uncertain. Germline values: CDR1 LNHDA, CDR2 SQIVND (reference sequence). The V and J ends lost 3 bases and 7 bases respectively, with 13 bases between them. The CDR3 runs 13 residues. CDR3 nucleotide sequence: TGTGCCAGTAGTATCTCGTACTCCGGGGAGCAGTACTTC. Translating it yields CASSISYSGEQYF.

This clone occurred once. The chain joins TRBV7-9 to TRBJ2-3; 10 nucleotides match TRBD2. Trimming removed 5 bases from V and 0 bases from J; junction bases left unmatched: 5. Germline assignment: CDR1 SEHNR and CDR2 FQNEAQ (reference sequence). The length of the CDR3 is 16 residues. The chain's CDR3 is CASSPRLAGSTDTQYF. For the CDR3, the DNA is TGTGCCAGCAGCCCGAGACTAGCGGGTAGCACAGATACGCAGTATTTT.

In DNA, the CDR3 is TGTGCAAGTCGCTTAGCGCGGGAAAACCGAACAGGGGTTTACGAGACCCAGTACTTC. Protein: CASRLARENRTGVYETQYF. V is TRBV12-2 and J is TRBJ2-5; TRBD1 reflects the table's D call only, with no check against the DNA. TRBV12-2 corresponds to a pseudogene. The CDR3 loop spans 19 amino acids.

This clone has only one observation. The chain couples TRBV5-8 to TRBJ1-5, with TRBD1 as a possible D gene (5 bases). V was clipped by 1 base and J by 2 bases, with 10 bases between them. Germline V gene sequence: CDR1 SGHTS, CDR2 YDEGEE. CDR3 length equals 15 residues. The CDR3 region has the DNA TGTGCCAGCAGCTTGCTTTCAGGGCGCAATCAGCCCCAGCATTTT. It specifies CASSLLSGRNQPQHF.

This clone has only a few counts. This chain joins TRBV18 and TRBJ1-4; tentatively, D is TRBD1 (5 bases). The CDR3 runs 13 residues. Germline V CDR1 and CDR2: KGHSH, LQKENI. V lost 4 bases and J 6 bases, leaving 9 bases between the germline ends. The CDR3 spells CASSRGTDEKLFF. The CDR3 DNA follows: TGTGCCAGCTCACGCGGGACCGATGAAAAACTGTTTTTT.

This clone occurred once. The chain is built from TRBV2 and TRBJ1-5, with D tentatively TRBD1 (6 bases). Germline V CDR1 and CDR2: SNHLY, FYNNEI. This CDR3 is 14 amino acids long. The ends were cut back, 8 bases at V and 3 bases at J, with 14 bases in the middle. The CDR3 sequence: CASCADSINQPQHF. The CDR3 DNA is TGTGCCAGCTGCGCGGACAGCATCAATCAGCCCCAGCATTTT.

This chain links TRBV14 with TRBJ2-7; 14 bases are shared with TRBD2. The CDR3 consists of 16 residues. Unmatched junction bases numbered 7, after V lost 6 bases and J lost 3 bases. CDR1 and CDR2 from the germline V gene are SGHDN and FVKESK. The CDR3 bases are TGTGCCAGCAGTCTCCTGGGACTAGCGGGGGACTACGAGCAGTACTTC. Translating gives CASSLLGLAGDYEQYF.

This clone occurred a few times. The J gene is TRBJ1-4, the V gene TRBV7-7; the D gene is possibly TRBD1 (6 bases). CDR1 is SSHAT and CDR2 is FNYEAQ in the germline V gene (reference sequence). With 1 base removed from V and 7 bases from J, the gap between germline ends came to 10 bases. This CDR3 has 14 amino acids. The CDR3 nucleotides read TGTGCCAGCAGCTTAGACCAGGGGAGTGAAAAACTGTTTTTT. Its translation is CASSLDQGSEKLFF.

The rearrangement uses TRBV5-4 and TRBJ2-6; possibly TRBD2 for D (6 bases). V was clipped by 3 bases and J by 0 bases, with 16 bases between them. Germline lookup yields CDR1 SGHNT and CDR2 YYREEE (reference sequence). The CDR3 runs 18 residues. Here the CDR3 DNA reads TGTGCCAGCAGCTCGGGGCGGGAATACCTCTCTGGGGCCAACGTCCTGACTTTC. Its protein is CASSSGREYLSGANVLTF.

This rearrangement joins TRBV10-3 to TRBJ2-5, with D unresolved. Germline V lookup: CDR1 ENHRY, CDR2 SYGVKD. The CDR3 runs 12 residues. V gave up 0 bases and J gave up 6 bases, with 5 bases separating them. The CDR3 reads CAISESRKTQYF. CDR3 in DNA: TGTGCCATCAGTGAGTCGAGAAAGACCCAGTACTTC.

The chain couples TRBV5-5 to TRBJ2-5; 8 nucleotides align to TRBD1. V lost 6 bases and J lost 2; bases outside the gene matches: 6. CDR1 is SGHKS, CDR2 YYEKEE, per germline (reference sequence). This CDR3 has 14 residues. As DNA, the CDR3 is TGTGCCAGCATCCGAGGGACAGGACAAGAGACCCAGTACTTC. Translating it yields CASIRGTGQETQYF.

The chain has TRBV6-5 and TRBJ2-2; D gene uncertain. The germline V and J ends were trimmed by 0 bases and 4 bases, with 9 bases remaining between them. Germline lookup yields CDR1 MNHEY and CDR2 SVGAGI. This CDR3 is built from 15 residues. The DNA of the CDR3 is TGTGCCAGCAGTTACTCGCGTAGTGCCACCGGGGAGCTGTTTTTT. Translation gives CASSYSRSATGELFF.

The rearrangement uses TRBV7-9 and TRBJ2-7; 7 bases match TRBD2. This CDR3 contains 15 residues. Germline CDR1 reads SEHNR; CDR2 reads FQNEAQ (reference sequence). The V gene end was trimmed by 4 bases and the J gene end by 2 bases; junction bases not matched to a gene: 8. CDR3 amino acids: CASSWPGGGTYEQYF. CDR3 nucleotides: TGTGCCAGCAGCTGGCCCGGCGGGGGAACCTACGAGCAGTACTTC. Complete variable domain (other parts from reference TRBV7-9 and TRBJ2-7): DTGVSQNPRHKITKRGQNVTFRCDPISEHNRLYWYRQTLGQGPEFLTYFQNEAQLEKSRLLSDRFSAERPKGSFSTLEIQRTEQGDSAMYLCASSWPGGGTYEQYFGPGTRLTVT.

The chain recombines TRBV5-6 with TRBJ2-2; no reliable D call. The germline CDR1 and CDR2 sequences are SGHDT and YYEEEE. V was shortened by 6 bases and J by 0 bases, with 9 bases between the two germline ends. The CDR3 loop spans 14 amino acids. The CDR3 DNA is TGTGCCAGCATGGGCCAGCCGAACACCGGGGAGCTGTTTTTT. It codes for CASMGQPNTGELFF.

The chain is built from TRBV7-9 and TRBJ1-6; D unclear. V lost 2 bases, J lost 7 bases, and 9 bases lay in between. CDR3 length: 14 residues. Germline CDR1 and CDR2: SEHNR and FQNEAQ (reference sequence). This CDR3 is CASSLTGSNSPLHF. The CDR3 bases are TGTGCCAGCAGCTTAACCGGGAGCAATTCACCCCTCCACTTT.

The chain joins TRBV9 to TRBJ2-7, with D possibly being TRBD2 (5 bases). Germline loops: CDR1 SGDLS, CDR2 YYNGEE. Trimming cost V 3 bases and J 0 bases, with 10 bases left between them. The CDR3 is 14 residues long. DNA for the CDR3: TGTGCCAGCAGCGCCGGACTTAGCTCCTACGAGCAGTACTTC. Its translation is CASSAGLSSYEQYF.

The CDR3 DNA reads TGTGCCAGCAGTGAAGACAGGGGCTTTTATAATTCACCCCTCCACTTT. It translates to CASSEDRGFYNSPLHF. The V call is TRBV6-1, the J call TRBJ1-6; 7 bases fit TRBD1. After removal of 1 base from V and 4 bases from J, the junction contained 4 bases not matched to a gene. The CDR3 loop spans 16 amino acids. CDR1 and CDR2 (germline): MNHNS, SASEGT.